The clone carrying this T cell receptor (beta chain) has a count of ten or more. Antigen specificity is unknown. The data were obtained in a study of response to subunit inactivated influenza vaccine. From germline, CDR1 is MGHRA and CDR2 YSYEKL. CDR3 length: 17 residues. V lost 3 bases to trimming and J lost 0 bases, with 18 bases between them. Each CDR3 protein is one row after TCRdb ran MiXCR on the RT-PCR reads. Of around 520,000 distinct CDR3 sequences in the sample, approximately 24% were seen once. Study observations and caveats: Authors suggested that a seasonal influenza vaccination recruits few new T cells each time.

The chain employs TRBV4-1 and TRBJ2-7; possibly TRBD2 for D (6 bases). The clonotype comes from a man in his fifties who received an inactivated influenza vaccine. Specimen: CD4+ T cells sorted from PBMCs, collected more than 4 days after vaccination. CDR3 loop: CASSHPRGTLASYEQYF. The DNA for the CDR3 is TGCGCCAGCAGCCATCCTCGCGGGACTCTAGCCTCCTACGAGCAGTACTTC.